This TCR beta chain was sequenced during a study of blood T cell repertoires in COVID-19. The wider study: The samples span acute and convalescent COVID-19 from the United States, Italy and Spain. In each case, the material was cDNA or gDNA derived from T cells, B-cell-depleted T cells, or PBMCs.

In the authors' methods: For nucleated cells, counts were estimated from reference gene primer amplification. Data came from immunoSEQ multiplex PCR; TCRdb stores just in-frame clones and leaves some out. D and trimming come from the DNA, and the V and J calls and clone size come from that table. Altogether over 120,000 clones are present, more than 75% being singletons, with the ten largest covering 4.5% to 5.5%. Trimming cost V 4 bases and J 0 bases; bases outside gene matches: 6. The CDR3 is 16 amino acids. CDR1 and CDR2 from the germline V gene are MNHEY and SVGAGI. The sample was peripheral blood. The TCR originated in a human donor in a cohort sampled during active COVID-19. This chain joins TRBV6-5 and TRBJ2-3, with 8 bases fitting TRBD2. CDR3 sequence reads: CASSSLAGLSTDTQYF. In DNA, the CDR3 is TGTGCCAGCAGTTCCTTAGCGGGGCTAAGCACAGATACGCAGTATTTT.